This TCR beta chain was observed in a study of blood T cell repertoires in COVID-19. Across the study: Samples of COVID-19 (acute and convalescent) were obtained from the United States, Italy and Spain. PBMCs, B-cell-depleted T cells, or T cells were the source of the cDNA or gDNA that made up the material.

Per the original data handling: Amplifying reference gene primers gave estimates of nucleated cell counts. Sequencing was performed with immunoSEQ multiplex PCR; in TCRdb, only in-frame clones are kept and a portion is missing. V and J calls and clone size come straight from that table; D and trimming were deduced from the DNA. The sample has roughly 70,000 clones; around 82% are singletons. This clone was seen just once. V lost 0 bases, J lost 7 bases, and 9 bases lay in between. Germline V lookup: CDR1 SGHAT, CDR2 FQNNGV. This CDR3 contains 13 residues. The origin of this receptor is a human donor in a cohort sampled during active COVID-19. The rearrangement links TRBV11-2 to TRBJ2-5; D gene ambiguous. Sequenced material: peripheral blood. The DNA of the CDR3 is TGTGCCAGCAGCTTAGAGGTTAGCTCGACCCAGTACTTC. Its protein product is CASSLEVSSTQYF.